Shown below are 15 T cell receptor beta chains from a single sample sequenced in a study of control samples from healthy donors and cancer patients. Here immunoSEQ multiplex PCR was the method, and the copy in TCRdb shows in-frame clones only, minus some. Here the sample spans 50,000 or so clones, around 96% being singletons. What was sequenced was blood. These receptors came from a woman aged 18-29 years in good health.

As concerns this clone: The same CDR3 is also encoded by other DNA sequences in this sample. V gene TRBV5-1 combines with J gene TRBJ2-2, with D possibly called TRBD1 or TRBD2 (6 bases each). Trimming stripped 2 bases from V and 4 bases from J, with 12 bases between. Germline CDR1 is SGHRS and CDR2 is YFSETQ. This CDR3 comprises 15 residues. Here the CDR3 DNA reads TGCGCCAGCAGCTTAGGAGGGGGTGGCACCGGGGAGCTGTTTTTT. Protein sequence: CASSLGGGGTGELFF.

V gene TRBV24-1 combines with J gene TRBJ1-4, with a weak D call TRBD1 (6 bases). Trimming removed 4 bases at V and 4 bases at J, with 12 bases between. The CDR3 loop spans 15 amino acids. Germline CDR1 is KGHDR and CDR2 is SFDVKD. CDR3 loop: CATSDATGHNEKLFF. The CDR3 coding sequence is TGTGCCACCAGTGACGCGACAGGCCATAATGAAAAACTGTTTTTT.

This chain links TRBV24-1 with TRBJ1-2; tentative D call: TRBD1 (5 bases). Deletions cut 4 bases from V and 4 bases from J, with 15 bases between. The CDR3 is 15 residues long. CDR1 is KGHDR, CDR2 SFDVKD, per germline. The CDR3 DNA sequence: TGTGCCACCAGTGACCCGGGCCAGGGAACCTATGGCTACACCTTC. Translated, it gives CATSDPGQGTYGYTF.

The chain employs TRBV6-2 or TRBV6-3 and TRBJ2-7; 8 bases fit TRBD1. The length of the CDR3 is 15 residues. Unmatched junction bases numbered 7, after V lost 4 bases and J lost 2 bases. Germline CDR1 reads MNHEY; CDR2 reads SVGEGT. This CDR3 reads CASSFPGQATYEQYF. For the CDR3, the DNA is TGTGCCAGCAGTTTCCCGGGACAGGCGACCTACGAGCAGTACTTC.

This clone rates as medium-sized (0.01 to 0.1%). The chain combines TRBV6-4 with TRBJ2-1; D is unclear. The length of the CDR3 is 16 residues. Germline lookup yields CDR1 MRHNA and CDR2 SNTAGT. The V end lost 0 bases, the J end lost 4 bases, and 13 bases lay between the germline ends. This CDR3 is CASSDSFVKDYNEQFF. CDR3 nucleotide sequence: TGTGCCAGCAGTGACTCTTTCGTGAAGGATTACAATGAGCAGTTCTTC.

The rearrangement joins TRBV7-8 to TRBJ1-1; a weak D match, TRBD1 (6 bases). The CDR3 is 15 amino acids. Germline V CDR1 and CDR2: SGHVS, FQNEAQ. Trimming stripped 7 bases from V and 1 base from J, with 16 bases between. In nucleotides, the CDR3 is TGTGCCAGCACAGACAGGAGCTTTAAGAACACTGAAGCTTTCTTT. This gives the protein CASTDRSFKNTEAFF. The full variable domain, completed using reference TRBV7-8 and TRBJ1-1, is GAGVSQSPRYKVAKRGQDVALRCDPISGHVSLFWYQQALGQGPEFLTYFQNEAQLDKSGLPSDRFFAERPEGSVSTLKIQRTQQEDSAVYLCASTDRSFKNTEAFFGQGTRLTVV.

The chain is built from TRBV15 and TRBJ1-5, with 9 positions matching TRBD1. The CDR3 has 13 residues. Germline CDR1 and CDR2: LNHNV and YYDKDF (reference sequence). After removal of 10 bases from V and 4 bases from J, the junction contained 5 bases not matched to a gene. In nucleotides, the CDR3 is TGTGCCAAATCCGGGACAGGGAATCAGCCCCAGCATTTT. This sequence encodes CAKSGTGNQPQHF.

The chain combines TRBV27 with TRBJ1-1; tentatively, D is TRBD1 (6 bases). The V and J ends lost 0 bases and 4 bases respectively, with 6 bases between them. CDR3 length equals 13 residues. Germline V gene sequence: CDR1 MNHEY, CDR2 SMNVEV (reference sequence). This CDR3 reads CASSLSGGTEAFF. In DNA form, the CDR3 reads TGTGCCAGCAGTTTATCAGGGGGCACTGAAGCTTTCTTT.

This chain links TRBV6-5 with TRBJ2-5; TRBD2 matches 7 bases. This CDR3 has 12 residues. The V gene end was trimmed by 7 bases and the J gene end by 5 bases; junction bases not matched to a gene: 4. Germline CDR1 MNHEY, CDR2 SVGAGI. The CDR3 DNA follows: TGTGCCAGCACCGCCGGGAGGGAGACCCAGTACTTC. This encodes CASTAGRETQYF.

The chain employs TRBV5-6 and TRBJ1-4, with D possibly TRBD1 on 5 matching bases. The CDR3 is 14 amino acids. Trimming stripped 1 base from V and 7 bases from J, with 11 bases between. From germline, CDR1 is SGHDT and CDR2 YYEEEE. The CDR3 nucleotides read TGTGCCAGCAGCTTGCCAGGGCCAGGTGAAAAACTGTTTTTT. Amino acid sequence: CASSLPGPGEKLFF.

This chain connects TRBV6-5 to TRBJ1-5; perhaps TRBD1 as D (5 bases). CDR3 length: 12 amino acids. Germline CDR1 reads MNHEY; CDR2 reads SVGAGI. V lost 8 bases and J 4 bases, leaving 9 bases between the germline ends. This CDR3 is CASGAGNQPQHF. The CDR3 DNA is TGTGCCAGCGGGGCAGGGAATCAGCCCCAGCATTTT.

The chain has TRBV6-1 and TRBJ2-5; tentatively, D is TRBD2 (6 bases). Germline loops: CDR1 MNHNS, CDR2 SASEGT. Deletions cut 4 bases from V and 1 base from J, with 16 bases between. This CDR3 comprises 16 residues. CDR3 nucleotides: TGTGCCAGCAGTGTTGGGGGTGGGACTGGCCAAGAGACCCAGTACTTC. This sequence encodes CASSVGGGTGQETQYF.

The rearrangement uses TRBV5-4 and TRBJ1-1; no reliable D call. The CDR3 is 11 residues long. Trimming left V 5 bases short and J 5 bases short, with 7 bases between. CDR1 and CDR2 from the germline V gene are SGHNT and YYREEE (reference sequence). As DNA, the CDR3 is TGTGCCAGCAGGGACCGAACTGAAGCTTTCTTT. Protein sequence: CASRDRTEAFF.

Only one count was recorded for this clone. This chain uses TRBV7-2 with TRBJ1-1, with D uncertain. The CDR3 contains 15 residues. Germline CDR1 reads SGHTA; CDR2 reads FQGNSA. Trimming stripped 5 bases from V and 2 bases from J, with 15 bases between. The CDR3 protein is CASSELGLENTEAFF. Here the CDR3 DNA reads TGTGCCAGCAGCGAGCTCGGCTTGGAAAACACTGAAGCTTTCTTT. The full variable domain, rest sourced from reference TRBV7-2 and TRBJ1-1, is GAGVSQSPSNKVTEKGKDVELRCDPISGHTALYWYRQSLGQGLEFLIYFQGNSAPDKSGLPSDRFSAERTGGSVSTLTIQRTQQEDSAVYLCASSELGLENTEAFFGQGTRLTVV.

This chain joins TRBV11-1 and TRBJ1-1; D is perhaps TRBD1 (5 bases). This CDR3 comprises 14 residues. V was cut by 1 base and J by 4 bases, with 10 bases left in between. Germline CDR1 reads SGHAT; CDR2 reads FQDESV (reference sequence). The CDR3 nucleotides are TGTGCCAGCAGCTTAGAATGGGGCGGCACTGAAGCTTTCTTT. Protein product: CASSLEWGGTEAFF.